Below, one TCR beta chain is given with its context. Antigen unknown. The sample belongs to a study of T cell responses to AZD1222 COVID-19 vaccine. Study summary: Analyses pooled second doses at about 4 or about 12 weeks. Study-wide points: A mostly white British donor set with more females was recruited, and clonal diversity was possibly underestimated.

Produced via immunoSEQ multiplex PCR; TCRdb's table is partial and in-frame only. Here the sample spans around 160,000 clones, approximately 91% being singletons. V lost 2 bases, J lost 2 bases, and 12 bases lay in between. In germline, CDR1 is SEHNR, CDR2 FQNEAQ (reference sequence). This CDR3 is 15 amino acids long. The clonotype originates from an adult in good health. The V gene is TRBV7-9, the J gene TRBJ1-2, with D perhaps TRBD1 (5 bases). Material: peripheral blood, obtained on day 0 of AZD1222 vaccination. In DNA form, the CDR3 reads TGTGCCAGCAGCTTATCAGGGCGGAGAAACTATGGCTACACCTTC. Residues: CASSLSGRRNYGYTF.